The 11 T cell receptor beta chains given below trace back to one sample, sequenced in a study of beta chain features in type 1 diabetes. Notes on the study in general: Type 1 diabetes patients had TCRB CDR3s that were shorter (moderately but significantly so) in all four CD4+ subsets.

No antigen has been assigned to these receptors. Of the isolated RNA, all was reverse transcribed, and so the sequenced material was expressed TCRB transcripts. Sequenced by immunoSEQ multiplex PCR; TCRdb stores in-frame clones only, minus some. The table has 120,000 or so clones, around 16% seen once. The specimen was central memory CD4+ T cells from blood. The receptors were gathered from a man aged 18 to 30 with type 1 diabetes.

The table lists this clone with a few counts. CDR3 in DNA: TGTGCCAGCACCCGAAGGGGGTTGAGGGGTAACTATGGCTACACCTTC. It codes for CASTRRGLRGNYGYTF. The rearrangement joins TRBV28 to TRBJ1-2, with D perhaps TRBD1 (6 bases). There are 16 residues in the CDR3. V was trimmed by 7 bases and J by 1 base, leaving 19 bases between them. Germline V lookup: CDR1 MDHEN, CDR2 SYDVKM.

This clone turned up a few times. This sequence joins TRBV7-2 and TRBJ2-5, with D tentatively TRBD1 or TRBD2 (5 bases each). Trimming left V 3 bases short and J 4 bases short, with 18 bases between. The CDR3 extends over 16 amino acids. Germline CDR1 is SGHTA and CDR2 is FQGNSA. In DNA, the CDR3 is TGTGCCAGCAGCTTCCGACCGGGACCCGGGACAGAGACCCAGTACTTC. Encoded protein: CASSFRPGPGTETQYF.

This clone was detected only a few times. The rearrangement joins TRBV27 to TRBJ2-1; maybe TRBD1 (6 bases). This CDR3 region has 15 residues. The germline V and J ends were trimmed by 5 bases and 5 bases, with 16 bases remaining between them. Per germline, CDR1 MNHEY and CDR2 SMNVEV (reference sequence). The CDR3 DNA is TGTGCCAGCAGTCTCAAGACAGGATTGGACAATGAGCAGTTCTTC. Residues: CASSLKTGLDNEQFF.

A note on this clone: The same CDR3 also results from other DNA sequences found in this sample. The CDR3 region has the DNA TGCGCCAGCAGCCAAGGAACCGGGACAGGGGGTTACGAGCAGTACTTC. Its protein is CASSQGTGTGGYEQYF. The gene calls are TRBV4-3 and TRBJ2-7; 11 bases line up with TRBD1. CDR3 length: 16 amino acids. V lost 1 base to trimming and J lost 4 bases; unmatched junction nucleotides: 6. Germline V gives CDR1 LGHNA, CDR2 YSLEER.

The CDR3 spells CASSSAGTSGYNEQFF. CDR3 DNA: TGTGCCAGCAGCAGCGCCGGGACTAGCGGGTACAATGAGCAGTTCTTC. The rearrangement links TRBV25-1 to TRBJ2-1; TRBD2 matches 12 bases. The V segment lost 6 bases and the J segment 4 bases; nucleotides outside the gene matches: 7. The CDR3 has 16 amino acids. CDR1 is MGHDK and CDR2 is SYGVNS in the germline V gene.

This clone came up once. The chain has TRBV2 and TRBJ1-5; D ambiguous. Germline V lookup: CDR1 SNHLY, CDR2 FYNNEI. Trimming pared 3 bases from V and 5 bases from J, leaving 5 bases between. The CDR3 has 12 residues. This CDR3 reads CASSDGDQPQHF. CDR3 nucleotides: TGTGCCAGCAGTGATGGGGATCAGCCCCAGCATTTT.

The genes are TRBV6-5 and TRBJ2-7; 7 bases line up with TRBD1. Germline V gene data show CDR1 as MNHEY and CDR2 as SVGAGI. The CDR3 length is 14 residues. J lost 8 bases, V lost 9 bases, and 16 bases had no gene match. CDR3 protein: CASGRRQGIVKQYF. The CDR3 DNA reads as TGTGCCAGTGGCAGGAGACAGGGCATTGTTAAGCAGTACTTC.

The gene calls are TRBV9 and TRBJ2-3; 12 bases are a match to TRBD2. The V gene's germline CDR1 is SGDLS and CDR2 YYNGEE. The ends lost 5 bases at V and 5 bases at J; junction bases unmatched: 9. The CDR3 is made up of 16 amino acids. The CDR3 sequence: CASSDLAGGLGDTQYF. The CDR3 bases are TGTGCCAGCAGTGACCTAGCGGGAGGGCTGGGAGATACGCAGTATTTT.

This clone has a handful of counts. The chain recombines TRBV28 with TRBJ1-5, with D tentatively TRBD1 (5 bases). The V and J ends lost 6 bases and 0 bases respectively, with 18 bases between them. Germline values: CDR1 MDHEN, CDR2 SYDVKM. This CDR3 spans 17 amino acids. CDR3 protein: CASSLTYGQHSNQPQHF. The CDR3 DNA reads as TGTGCCAGCAGCTTAACGTATGGACAACATAGCAATCAGCCCCAGCATTTT.

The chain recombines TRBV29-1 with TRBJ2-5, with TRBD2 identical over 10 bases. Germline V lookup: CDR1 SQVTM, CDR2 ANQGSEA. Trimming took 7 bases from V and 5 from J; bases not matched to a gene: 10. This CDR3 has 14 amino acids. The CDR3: CSAPASGSWETQYF. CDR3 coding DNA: TGCAGCGCCCCCGCTAGCGGGAGTTGGGAGACCCAGTACTTC.

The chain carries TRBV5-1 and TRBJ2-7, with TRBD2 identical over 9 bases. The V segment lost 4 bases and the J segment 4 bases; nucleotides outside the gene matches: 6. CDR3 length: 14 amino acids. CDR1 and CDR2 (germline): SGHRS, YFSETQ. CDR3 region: CASSTGTSLYEQYF. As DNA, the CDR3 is TGCGCCAGCAGCACCGGGACTAGCTTATACGAGCAGTACTTC. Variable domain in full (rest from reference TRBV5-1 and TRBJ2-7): KAGVTQTPRYLIKTRGQQVTLSCSPISGHRSVSWYQQTPGQGLQFLFEYFSETQRNKGNFPGRFSGRQFSNSRSEMNVSTLELGDSALYLCASSTGTSLYEQYFGPGTRLTVT.